The rows below give T cell receptor beta chains drawn from one sample of a study of shared clonotypes between healthy human individuals. Sequenced by immunoSEQ multiplex PCR; TCRdb stores in-frame clones only, minus some. Among under 600,000 clones listed, more than 95% were seen once. Input material: naive CD8+ T cells sorted from blood. The source of these receptors is a man aged 25 to 40 in good health. The CDR3 runs from the conserved cysteine through the conserved F or W. The size entry is marked missing in some rows and otherwise reads once, few, many or a size class.

len: 15
j_gene: TRBJ1-2
abundance: -
v_gene: TRBV6-6
CDR3aa: CASRSLLIGGYGYTF

len: 15
j_gene: TRBJ2-3
abundance: -
v_gene: TRBV7-9
CDR3aa: CASSLTSGNTDTQYF

len: 15
j_gene: TRBJ1-1
abundance: -
v_gene: TRBV2
CDR3aa: CASREDRRTNTEAFF

len: 16
j_gene: TRBJ1-3
abundance: -
v_gene: TRBV28
CDR3aa: CASSLRAKVHGNTIYF

len: 18
j_gene: TRBJ2-7
abundance: -
v_gene: TRBV5-6
CDR3aa: CASSSSVVVRESSYEQYF

len: 14
j_gene: TRBJ1-1
abundance: -
v_gene: TRBV2
CDR3aa: CASSEYRGNTEAFF

len: 14
j_gene: TRBJ2-2
abundance: -
v_gene: TRBV9
CDR3aa: CASSLAGNTGELFF

len: 15
j_gene: TRBJ2-7
abundance: -
v_gene: TRBV4-1
CDR3aa: CASSQVGLAGVEQYF

len: 15
j_gene: TRBJ2-3
abundance: -
v_gene: TRBV13
CDR3aa: CASSLALGNTDTQYF

len: 16
j_gene: TRBJ2-7
abundance: once
v_gene: TRBV5-5
CDR3aa: CASSLLADQRSYEQYF

len: 15
j_gene: TRBJ2-5
abundance: -
v_gene: TRBV11-2
CDR3aa: CASSFQGGPQETQYF

len: 12
j_gene: TRBJ2-7
abundance: -
v_gene: TRBV7-9
CDR3aa: CASLRGVDEQYF

len: 13
j_gene: TRBJ2-7
abundance: -
v_gene: TRBV27
CDR3aa: CASSFGSLREQYF

len: 13
j_gene: TRBJ1-1
abundance: -
v_gene: TRBV7-9
CDR3aa: CASRPGQLTEAFF

len: 16
j_gene: TRBJ2-2
abundance: -
v_gene: TRBV27
CDR3aa: CASSFVFLANTGELFF

len: 13
j_gene: TRBJ2-7
abundance: -
v_gene: TRBV6-5
CDR3aa: CASSYSLTYEQYF

len: 15
j_gene: TRBJ2-1
abundance: -
v_gene: TRBV5-1
CDR3aa: CASSTGLAGEWVQFF

len: 16
j_gene: TRBJ2-3
abundance: -
v_gene: TRBV7-6
CDR3aa: CASSGVQGISTDTQYF

len: 15
j_gene: TRBJ2-7
abundance: -
v_gene: TRBV7-9
CDR3aa: CASSPLDRGHLEQYF

len: 15
j_gene: TRBJ2-3
abundance: -
v_gene: TRBV7-2
CDR3aa: CASSPLGLATDTQYF

len: 15
j_gene: TRBJ2-3
abundance: -
v_gene: TRBV5-4
CDR3aa: CASSFSARVADTQYF

len: 14
j_gene: TRBJ2-1
abundance: -
v_gene: TRBV2
CDR3aa: CASSGTGGYNEQFF

len: 13
j_gene: TRBJ2-7
abundance: -
v_gene: TRBV5-4
CDR3aa: CASSPDVAYEQYF

len: 20
j_gene: TRBJ2-3
abundance: -
v_gene: TRBV9
CDR3aa: CASSASGPLRGQETTDTQYF

len: 15
j_gene: TRBJ1-5
abundance: -
v_gene: TRBV27
CDR3aa: CASRLNRAPDRPQHF

len: 14
j_gene: TRBJ1-1
abundance: -
v_gene: TRBV13
CDR3aa: CASSFLTENTEAFF

len: 20
j_gene: TRBJ2-2
abundance: -
v_gene: TRBV4-1
CDR3aa: CASSQEELREREDRTGELFF

len: 12
j_gene: TRBJ2-3
abundance: -
v_gene: TRBV15
CDR3aa: CATALSTDTQYF

len: 16
j_gene: TRBJ2-3
abundance: -
v_gene: TRBV13
CDR3aa: CASSLGSGPNTDTQYF

len: 16
j_gene: TRBJ2-5
abundance: -
v_gene: TRBV5-5
CDR3aa: CASSFPEQGYQETQYF

len: 14
j_gene: TRBJ2-1
abundance: -
v_gene: TRBV7-9
CDR3aa: CASSTSLVHNEQFF

len: 14
j_gene: TRBJ1-2
abundance: once
v_gene: TRBV27
CDR3aa: CASSSGLGRWGYTF